A single sample gave rise to the 12 T cell receptor beta chains below, sequenced in a study of T cells in Graves' hyperthyroidism and ophthalmopathy. Amplified regions were TCR beta CDR3 sequences from RNA transcripts. The HTBI primer set drove a first-round RT-PCR of the TCR CDR3. MiXCR was run by TCRdb on the multiplex PCR reads, yielding one entry per CDR3 protein. The table shows some 98,000 distinct CDR3 sequences, with 40% occurring only once. The sequenced sample was peripheral blood or thyroid tissue (not recorded which). The source is a woman in her thirties with Graves' hyperthyroidism.

The gene calls are TRBV27 and TRBJ2-3, with D tentatively TRBD1 (6 bases). The V and J ends lost 0 bases and 3 bases respectively, with 7 bases between them. Looked up from germline, CDR1 is MNHEY and CDR2 is SMNVEV (reference sequence). The CDR3 totals 14 residues. The DNA for the CDR3 is TGTGCCAGCAGTTTATCGGGGACAACAGATACGCAGTATTTT. Translation gives CASSLSGTTDTQYF.

The chain employs TRBV9 and TRBJ1-3; maybe TRBD1 (5 bases). Per the germline V gene, CDR1 is SGDLS and CDR2 is YYNGEE. This CDR3 has 15 residues. Between the trimmed V and J ends, which lost 0 bases and 2 bases, there was a span of 9 bases. CDR3 sequence reads: CASSVGRGTGNTIYF. DNA of the CDR3: TGTGCCAGCAGCGTAGGGCGGGGGACTGGAAACACCATATATTTT.

The chain carries TRBV2 and TRBJ2-7; 13 positions agree with TRBD2. The CDR3 totals 14 residues. After removal of 6 bases from V and 6 bases from J, the junction contained 5 bases not matched to a gene. Germline lookup yields CDR1 SNHLY and CDR2 FYNNEI. The DNA of the CDR3 is TGTGCCAGCAGCCCGGGACTAGCGGGGATCGAGCAGTACTTC. This codes for CASSPGLAGIEQYF.

This clonotype was seen ten or more times. This chain's CDR3 is CASNAGGHPQETQYF. CDR3 DNA sequence: TGCGCCAGCAACGCCGGGGGACACCCACAAGAGACCCAGTACTTC. The chain uses TRBV4-1 and TRBJ2-5; the D gene could be TRBD1 or TRBD2 (6 bases each). The germline V gene has CDR1 MGHRA and CDR2 YSYEKL. CDR3 length: 15 residues. Trimming left V 7 bases short and J 2 bases short, with 17 bases between.

This clonotype was observed a single time. V is TRBV20-1 and J is TRBJ1-1; the D gene is possibly TRBD1 (5 bases). V lost 6 bases and J 7 bases, leaving 12 bases between the germline ends. This CDR3 region has 11 residues. Germline lookup yields CDR1 DFQATT and CDR2 SNEGSKA (reference sequence). CDR3 residues: CSAGPGREAFF. The CDR3 coding sequence is TGCAGTGCCGGACCGGGGCGTGAAGCTTTCTTT.

This clonotype was counted at least ten times. The rearrangement links TRBV5-1 to TRBJ1-3; D is ambiguous. The germline V gene has CDR1 SGHRS and CDR2 YFSETQ. The CDR3 extends over 14 amino acids. Trimming took 2 bases from V and 1 from J, leaving 7 bases between them. The CDR3 loop is CASSFEGSGNTIYF. Here the CDR3 DNA reads TGCGCCAGCAGCTTTGAGGGATCTGGAAACACCATATATTTT.

DNA for the CDR3: TGTGCCAGTCTAGCGGGAGGGCCGGAAGGGCTGTTTTTT. Its protein is CASLAGGPEGLFF. The chain joins TRBV6-1 to TRBJ2-2; TRBD2 matches at 12 bases. Germline CDR1 reads MNHNS; CDR2 reads SASEGT. V shed 9 bases and J 13 bases; nucleotides not matched to a gene: 9. This CDR3 comprises 13 residues.

This chain uses TRBV11-2 with TRBJ2-5, with TRBD2 matching over 8 bases. CDR1 and CDR2 (germline): SGHAT, FQNNGV. V shed 7 bases and J 4 bases; nucleotides not matched to a gene: 17. There are 17 residues in the CDR3. The CDR3 loop is CASTRAGVEPLRETQYF. The CDR3 DNA is TGTGCCAGCACTAGAGCGGGAGTTGAGCCTCTACGAGAGACCCAGTACTTC.

This clonotype was seen repeatedly, ten times or more. Germline is not matched at one junction end, which may reflect a read error. V is TRBV4-2 and J is TRBJ1-5; D call uncertain. Germline values: CDR1 LGHNA, CDR2 YNFKEQ. The CDR3 loop spans 13 amino acids. CDR3 protein: CASSQDEGLPQHF. CDR3 DNA: TGCGCCAGCAGCCAAGATGAGGGCCTGCCCCAGCATTTT.

The V and J genes are TRBV6-2 or TRBV6-3 and TRBJ2-1; D unclear. V lost 6 bases and J 8 bases, leaving 11 bases between the germline ends. Germline values: CDR1 MNHEY, CDR2 SVGEGT. The CDR3 is 12 residues long. CDR3 amino acids: CASSPLVYEQFF. The CDR3 DNA sequence: TGTGCCAGCAGCCCCTTAGTATATGAGCAGTTCTTC.

A word on this clonotype: Here the CDR3 omits its conserved ending phenylalanine or tryptophan, so a read error is the likely source. The chain is built from TRBV7-6 and TRBJ2-7, with D tentatively TRBD2 (6 bases). The CDR3 spans 16 residues. Germline V gives CDR1 SGHVS, CDR2 FNYEAQ. CDR3 in amino acids: CASSLLGGTGSHEQYS. The CDR3 bases are TGTGCCAGCAGCTTATTAGGCGGGACCGGCTCCCACGAGCAGTACTCC.

This clonotype has at least ten counts. This chain uses TRBV19 with TRBJ1-5; 7 bases match TRBD1. The germline V gene encodes CDR1 LNHDA and CDR2 SQIVND (reference sequence). The length of the CDR3 is 14 residues. J gave up 9 bases and V 3 bases, and 8 bases lay outside the gene matches. CDR3 amino acids: CASSMGQPPLPQHF. In DNA form, the CDR3 reads TGTGCCAGTAGTATGGGACAGCCTCCCTTGCCCCAGCATTTT.